The next 29 T cell receptor beta chains were all read from a single sample in a study of monozygotic twins with inflammatory bowel disease. TCRdb re-called the 5' RACE reads and gives one entry per CDR3 protein, without DNA. Recorded for this sample: 110,000 to 150,000 distinct CDR3 sequences. The source material was blood. These receptors were obtained from a human donor with ulcerative colitis or Crohn's disease, or a healthy co-twin of an affected twin (not recorded which).

This chain uses TRBV2 with TRBJ2-7; with no DNA, the TCRdb D assignment of TRBD2 cannot be verified. In germline, CDR1 is SNHLY, CDR2 FYNNEI. The CDR3 is 13 residues long. The CDR3 sequence is CASTDPPASEQYF.

The rearrangement uses TRBV28 and TRBJ2-1. CDR3 length: 13 residues. CDR1 and CDR2 (germline): MDHEN, SYDVKM. CDR3 protein: CASSLTIYNEQFF.

This chain joins TRBV5-1 and TRBJ2-5; TCRdb's D call of TRBD1 is untestable without DNA. Per the germline V gene, CDR1 is SGHRS and CDR2 is YFSETQ. The CDR3 spans 14 residues. CDR3 protein: CASSFSGGQETQYF.

The chain is built from TRBV4-2 and TRBJ1-4; TCRdb gives TRBD1 as the D gene, but with no DNA this cannot be confirmed. The CDR3 contains 14 residues. The germline V gene has CDR1 LGHNA and CDR2 YNFKEQ. CDR3 loop: CASSQSTGSEKLFF.

The chain is built from TRBV7-6 and TRBJ2-7. Germline CDR1 is SGHVS and CDR2 is FNYEAQ. The CDR3 spans 12 residues. CDR3 sequence reads: CASSLSSSEQYF.

V is TRBV15 and J is TRBJ2-2; TCRdb designates TRBD1, a call that cannot be tested without DNA. CDR3 length: 15 amino acids. CDR1 LNHNV and CDR2 YYDKDF come from the germline V gene (reference sequence). CDR3 protein: CATSARGALTGELFF.

The rearrangement joins TRBV9 to TRBJ1-2; TCRdb's D call of TRBD1 is untestable without DNA. CDR1 SGDLS and CDR2 YYNGEE come from the germline V gene. The CDR3 sequence is 14 residues long. CDR3 sequence reads: CASSATTGDYGYTF. Based on the CDR3 plus reference TRBV9 and TRBJ1-2, the full variable domain is DSGVTQTPKHLITATGQRVTLRCSPRSGDLSVYWYQQSLDQGLQFLIQYYNGEERAKGNILERFSAQQFPDLHSELNLSSLELGDSALYFCASSATTGDYGYTFGSGTRLTVV.

This chain links TRBV24-1 with TRBJ2-2; TCRdb gives TRBD2 as the D gene, but with no DNA this cannot be confirmed. CDR3 size: 16 residues. Germline V lookup: CDR1 KGHDR, CDR2 SFDVKD. CDR3: CATSDGTSGNTGELFF.

The chain uses TRBV7-7 and TRBJ2-5; the D call from TCRdb, TRBD1, cannot be confirmed without DNA. CDR1 and CDR2 (germline): SSHAT, FNYEAQ (reference sequence). The CDR3 is 14 amino acids. CDR3 loop: CASSDQGRQETQYF.

The chain combines TRBV5-4 with TRBJ2-4; TCRdb reports TRBD1, a call that lacks DNA to check it against. The CDR3 has 15 amino acids. Germline V gene data show CDR1 as SGHNT and CDR2 as YYREEE (reference sequence). This CDR3 is CASSRYYQGENIQYF.

The genes are TRBV7-3 and TRBJ2-1; TCRdb picks TRBD1, but there is no DNA to check that call. The CDR3 is made up of 14 amino acids. Germline V gene data show CDR1 as SGHTA and CDR2 as FQGTGA. This CDR3 is CASSLGGQGEEQFF.

The J gene is TRBJ2-1, the V gene TRBV15; TCRdb calls TRBD2, which cannot be checked without DNA. Germline V CDR1 and CDR2: LNHNV, YYDKDF (reference sequence). The CDR3 length is 18 residues. This chain's CDR3 is CATSQTSGRTRSYNEQFF.

The V gene is TRBV9, the J gene TRBJ2-7. This CDR3 contains 14 residues. Germline values: CDR1 SGDLS, CDR2 YYNGEE. CDR3 amino acids: CASSVATGSYEQYF.

This chain's CDR3 is CASSSGQGSAYEQYF. The chain joins TRBV5-8 to TRBJ2-7; as DNA is missing, the TRBD1 call by TCRdb cannot be tested. Per germline, CDR1 SGHTS and CDR2 YDEGEE. The CDR3 is 15 amino acids. The entire variable domain, with the rest obtained from reference TRBV5-8 and TRBJ2-7, is as follows: EAGVTQSPTHLIKTRGQQATLRCSPISGHTSVYWYQQALGLGLQFLLWYDEGEERNRGNFPPRFSGRQFPNYSSELNVNALELEDSALYLCASSSGQGSAYEQYFGPGTRLTVT.

This chain joins TRBV19 and TRBJ1-5; checking the TCRdb D call of TRBD1 is not possible without DNA. This CDR3 has 15 residues. Germline lookup yields CDR1 LNHDA and CDR2 SQIVND (reference sequence). The CDR3 here is CASTPQTSGNQPQHF.

This CDR3 is CASSPRQGRDTIYF. The rearrangement links TRBV2 to TRBJ1-3; the TRBD1 assignment by TCRdb is unverifiable without DNA. Germline CDR1 reads SNHLY; CDR2 reads FYNNEI. The CDR3 runs 14 residues.

The genes are TRBV29-1 and TRBJ2-5; TCRdb picks TRBD2, but there is no DNA to check that call. This CDR3 is 14 amino acids long. Germline assignment: CDR1 SQVTM and CDR2 ANQGSEA. The CDR3 protein is CSVPPAGGLETQYF.

The rearrangement links TRBV20-1 to TRBJ2-2. The CDR3 has 16 residues. Germline assignment: CDR1 DFQATT and CDR2 SNEGSKA (reference sequence). The CDR3 loop reads CSAQQTGAWDTGELFF.

This chain connects TRBV9 to TRBJ2-2. The CDR3 loop spans 13 amino acids. Germline V gene lookup returns CDR1 SGDLS and CDR2 YYNGEE. The CDR3 is CASSVRGTGELFF.

V is TRBV28 and J is TRBJ1-6; TCRdb's assignment of TRBD1 cannot be checked, as there is no DNA. This CDR3 is built from 13 residues. From germline, CDR1 is MDHEN and CDR2 SYDVKM. CDR3 loop: CASTPGRNSPLHF.

The rearrangement uses TRBV24-1 and TRBJ2-1. Germline V gives CDR1 KGHDR, CDR2 SFDVKD. The CDR3 is made up of 12 amino acids. This CDR3 is CATSDTYNEQFF.

The genes are TRBV29-1 and TRBJ2-1; TCRdb reports TRBD2, a call that lacks DNA to check it against. Germline V lookup: CDR1 SQVTM, CDR2 ANQGSEA. The CDR3 has 15 amino acids. The CDR3 loop reads CSVEDLREGYNEQFF.

This chain uses TRBV18 with TRBJ2-7; lacking DNA, the TRBD1 call made by TCRdb goes unchecked. Germline CDR1 reads KGHSH; CDR2 reads LQKENI. The CDR3 extends over 14 amino acids. The chain's CDR3 is CASSGDRDDYEQYF.

The chain is built from TRBV6-2 or TRBV6-3 and TRBJ1-2; the D call of TRBD1 rests on TCRdb alone, since no DNA is present to check it. The CDR3 consists of 15 residues. The V gene's germline CDR1 is MNHEY and CDR2 SVGEGT. The CDR3 loop is CASSPDRGANYGYTF.

V is TRBV19 and J is TRBJ2-5; TCRdb's D call, TRBD1, is unchecked because there is no DNA. Germline CDR1 reads LNHDA; CDR2 reads SQIVND (reference sequence). The CDR3 runs to 14 residues. The chain's CDR3 is CASSRGTGAETQYF.

This chain connects TRBV20-1 to TRBJ2-7; absent DNA, TCRdb's TRBD2 call cannot be checked. The CDR3 totals 12 residues. Germline V gene sequence: CDR1 DFQATT, CDR2 SNEGSKA (reference sequence). The CDR3 here is CSAPRDGYEQYF.

The chain employs TRBV5-1 and TRBJ2-1; without DNA, the TCRdb call of TRBD2 cannot be checked. CDR1 SGHRS and CDR2 YFSETQ come from the germline V gene. CDR3 length equals 15 residues. The CDR3 sequence: CASSRLAGENNEQFF. Together with reference TRBV5-1 and TRBJ2-1, the CDR3 gives the full variable domain: KAGVTQTPRYLIKTRGQQVTLSCSPISGHRSVSWYQQTPGQGLQFLFEYFSETQRNKGNFPGRFSGRQFSNSRSEMNVSTLELGDSALYLCASSRLAGENNEQFFGPGTRLTVL.

This chain uses TRBV29-1 with TRBJ2-3; absent DNA, TCRdb's TRBD2 call cannot be checked. The CDR3 has 13 residues. Per germline, CDR1 SQVTM and CDR2 ANQGSEA. The CDR3 here is CSNDYSSTDTQYF.

The J gene is TRBJ2-5, the V gene TRBV5-1. The CDR3 totals 14 residues. Looked up from germline, CDR1 is SGHRS and CDR2 is YFSETQ. The chain's CDR3 is CASSFYDERETQYF.